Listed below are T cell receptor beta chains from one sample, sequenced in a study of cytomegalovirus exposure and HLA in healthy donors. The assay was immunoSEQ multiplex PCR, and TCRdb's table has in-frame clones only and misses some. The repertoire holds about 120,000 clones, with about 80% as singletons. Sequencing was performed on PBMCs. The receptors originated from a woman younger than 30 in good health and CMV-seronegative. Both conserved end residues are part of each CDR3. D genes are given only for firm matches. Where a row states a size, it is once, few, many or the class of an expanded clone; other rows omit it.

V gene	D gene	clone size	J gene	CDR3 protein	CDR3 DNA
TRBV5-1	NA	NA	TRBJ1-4	CASSLVHTTNEKLFF	TGCGCCAGCAGCCTAGTACACACAACTAATGAAAAACTGTTTTTT
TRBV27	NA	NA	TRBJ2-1	CASSLSISYNEQFF	TGTGCCAGCAGTTTATCCATCTCCTACAATGAGCAGTTCTTC
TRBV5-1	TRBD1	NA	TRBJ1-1	CASARTGLNTEAFF	TGCGCCAGCGCTCGGACAGGGTTAAACACTGAAGCTTTCTTT
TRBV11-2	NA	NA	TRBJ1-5	CASSLVTGYNQPQHF	TGTGCCAGCAGCTTAGTAACCGGGTATAATCAGCCCCAGCATTTT
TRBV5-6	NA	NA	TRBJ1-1	CASSPTAGHTEAFF	TGTGCCAGCAGCCCCACTGCGGGACACACTGAAGCTTTCTTT
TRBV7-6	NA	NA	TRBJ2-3	CASSLVRADTQYF	TGTGCCAGCAGCTTAGTTAGAGCAGATACGCAGTATTTT
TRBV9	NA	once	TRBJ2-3	CASSVLDWRTDTQYF	TGTGCCAGCAGCGTCTTGGACTGGCGCACAGATACGCAGTATTTT
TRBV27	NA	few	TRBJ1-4	CASGLVNREKLFF	TGTGCCAGCGGCTTAGTTAACAGAGAAAAACTGTTTTTT
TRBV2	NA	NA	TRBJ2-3	CASSEGLPGTDTQYF	TGTGCCAGCAGTGAGGGGCTCCCCGGCACAGATACGCAGTATTTT
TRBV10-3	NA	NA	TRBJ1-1	CAISDAQLAGTEAFF	TGTGCCATTTCTGACGCTCAACTCGCGGGCACTGAAGCTTTCTTT
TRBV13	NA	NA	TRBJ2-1	CASSMGPRGVNEQFF	TGTGCCAGCAGTATGGGGCCCAGGGGCGTCAATGAGCAGTTCTTC
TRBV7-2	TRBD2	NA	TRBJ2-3	CASSLTSGLTDTQYF	TGTGCCAGCAGCTTGACTAGCGGGCTTACAGATACGCAGTATTTT
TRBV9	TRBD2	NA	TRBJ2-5	CASSVTSGRQETQYF	TGTGCCAGCAGCGTGACTAGCGGGAGACAAGAGACCCAGTACTTC
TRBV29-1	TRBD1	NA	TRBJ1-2	CSVRTGNNYGYTF	TGCAGCGTAAGGACAGGGAATAACTATGGCTACACCTTC
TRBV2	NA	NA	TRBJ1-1	CATYEGEGNTEAFF	TGTGCCACGTACGAGGGGGAAGGTAACACTGAAGCTTTCTTT
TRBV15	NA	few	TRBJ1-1	CATSRDGEVTEAFF	TGTGCCACCAGCAGAGATGGGGAGGTCACTGAAGCTTTCTTT
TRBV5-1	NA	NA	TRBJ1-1	CASSLQGYTEAFF	TGCGCCAGCAGCTTACAGGGATACACTGAAGCTTTCTTT